This TCR beta chain was captured in a study of Tregs in tolerant kidney transplant recipients. The CDR3 covers 11 residues. V lost 8 bases, J lost 2 bases, and 7 bases lay in between. Germline V gives CDR1 ENHRY, CDR2 SYGVKD. Libraries were prepared by immunoSEQ multiplex PCR; TCRdb keeps only in-frame clonotypes and omits some of them. The sample comprises 15,000 to 20,000 clones, 50% to 70% of which are singletons, and under 4% rests with the top ten. Of note for this clone: Its antigen remains unidentified.

Sequencing was performed on Tregs from blood cultured with allogeneic cells. V is TRBV10-3 and J is TRBJ2-7, with D possibly being TRBD2 (6 bases). The origin of this receptor is a human donor in good health. CDR3 region: CAIGEAYEQYF. Here the CDR3 DNA reads TGTGCCATCGGGGAGGCCTACGAGCAGTACTTC.